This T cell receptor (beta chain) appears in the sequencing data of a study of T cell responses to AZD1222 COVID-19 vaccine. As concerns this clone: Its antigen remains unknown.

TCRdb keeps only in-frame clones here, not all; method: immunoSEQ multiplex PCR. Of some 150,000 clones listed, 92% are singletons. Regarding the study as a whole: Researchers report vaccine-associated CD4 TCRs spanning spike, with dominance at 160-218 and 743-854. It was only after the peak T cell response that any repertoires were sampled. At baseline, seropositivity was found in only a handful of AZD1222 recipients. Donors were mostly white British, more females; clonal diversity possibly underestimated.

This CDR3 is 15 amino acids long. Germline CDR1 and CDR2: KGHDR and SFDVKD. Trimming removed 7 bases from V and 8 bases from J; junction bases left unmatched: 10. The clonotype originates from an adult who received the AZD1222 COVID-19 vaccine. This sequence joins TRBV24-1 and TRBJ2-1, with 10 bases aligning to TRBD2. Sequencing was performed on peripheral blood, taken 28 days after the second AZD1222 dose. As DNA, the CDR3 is TGTGCCACCAGCCCCGGGGCTAGCGGGAGCCATGAGCAGTTCTTC. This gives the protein CATSPGASGSHEQFF.